The entry that follows covers one T cell receptor beta chain sequence. The target antigen is unknown. Measured with immunoSEQ multiplex PCR; TCRdb has only the in-frame clones, and not every one. The data contain over 150,000 clones, 90% of them seen just once; the ten biggest clones take up approximately 3%. The entry originates in a study of T cell responses to AZD1222 COVID-19 vaccine. Regarding the study as a whole: All repertoire sampling was performed exclusively after the peak T cell response. Spike-specific TCR breadth and depth rose after two AZD1222 doses.

The TCR was taken from an adult in good health. Source: peripheral blood, taken on day 0 of AZD1222 vaccination.

The CDR3 coding sequence is TGTGCCAGCAGCTTAGATGGGACACCGAATCAGCCCCAGCATTTT. It translates to CASSLDGTPNQPQHF. The genes are TRBV7-6 and TRBJ1-5; D is perhaps TRBD1 (6 bases). The CDR3 runs to 15 residues. The germline gives CDR1 SGHVS, CDR2 FNYEAQ. Trimming removed 1 base at V and 4 bases at J, with 11 bases between.